This T cell receptor (beta chain) derives from a study of a mutant IDH1 vaccine in newly diagnosed glioma. Study information: Antecedent treatment encompassed radiotherapy, temozolomide, or their combination; the majority received both. Held at week 35, visit V12 was the safety follow-up, and visit V13 followed at week 47.

From germline, CDR1 is SNHLY and CDR2 FYNNEI. CDR3 size: 14 residues. V trimming: 6 bases; J trimming: 5 bases; junction bases outside the gene matches: 3. This clone was picked up one time. The antigen is not known. The time point was: week 47, end of study. A single vaccine dose contained 300 ug of mutant IDH1 20-mer peptide, and topical imiquimod was used with it. At weeks 1, 3, 5, 7, 11, 15, 19 and 23, patients received a vaccination, eight in all. Profiled with immunoSEQ multiplex PCR; TCRdb holds only in-frame clones, not every one. Found here are tens of thousands of clones, 83% of them singletons; the top ten hold 3.8%.

This sequence originates from a man younger than 40 with glioma. The sample here was PBMCs, taken from a glioma patient whose treatment included an IDH1 peptide vaccine. The V gene is TRBV2, the J gene TRBJ1-4, with 10 bases matching TRBD1. The DNA of the CDR3 is TGTGCCAGCAGCCTGGACAGGGGGAATGAAAAACTGTTTTTT. Amino acid sequence: CASSLDRGNEKLFF.